This T cell receptor (beta chain) comes out of a study of blood T cell repertoires in COVID-19. A remark on this clone: Other DNA sequences in this specimen translate into the identical CDR3.

CDR3 size: 12 residues. The V end lost 3 bases, the J end lost 2 bases, and 5 bases lay between the germline ends. The repertoire was sequenced with immunoSEQ multiplex PCR; TCRdb's copy has only in-frame clones and lacks some. The table shows a few hundred thousand clones, with 91% occurring only once. The receptor comes from a young adult with COVID-19, enrolled during active disease. The rearrangement links TRBV12-3 or TRBV12-4 to TRBJ2-7; D remains ambiguous. The sample consisted of peripheral blood. DNA of the CDR3: TGTGCCAGCAGTTTGGGCGCCTACGAGCAGTACTTC. Protein: CASSLGAYEQYF.